The TCR beta chain described here comes from a study of regulatory T cells in long-lasting Graves disease. This clonotype was counted ten times or more. Arm-PCR with iRepertoire HTBI primers amplified the CDR3 regions for these TCR beta libraries. In the authors' workflow: Throughout the samples, researchers identified 50 to 75 TRBV and 12 to 15 TRBJ segments. Via MiXCR, TCRdb re-called the multiplex PCR reads, giving one row per CDR3 protein. The V and J calls reflect TCRdb's pipeline rather than the authors' work. The sample lists roughly 560,000 distinct CDR3 sequences, around 12% occurring once. The time point here: newly diagnosed GD, antithyroid drugs for less than 3 months. The TCR library used RNA extracted from PBMCs. With 0 bases removed from V and 4 bases from J, the gap between germline ends came to 15 bases. The CDR3 contains 16 residues. Germline CDR1 and CDR2: SGHTA and FQGNSA. This sample was also put to use in a study of T cells in Graves' hyperthyroidism and ophthalmopathy.

The source was peripheral blood mononuclear cells (PBMCs), collected at new diagnosis, from a patient treated with antithyroid drugs. The V and J genes are TRBV7-2 and TRBJ1-2; a weak D match, TRBD1 (5 bases). The TCR was taken from a woman in her thirties with Graves disease. DNA of the CDR3: TGTGCCAGCAGCTTAGCGTCCCCAGGGAGCGGCTATGGCTACACCTTC. It encodes CASSLASPGSGYGYTF.